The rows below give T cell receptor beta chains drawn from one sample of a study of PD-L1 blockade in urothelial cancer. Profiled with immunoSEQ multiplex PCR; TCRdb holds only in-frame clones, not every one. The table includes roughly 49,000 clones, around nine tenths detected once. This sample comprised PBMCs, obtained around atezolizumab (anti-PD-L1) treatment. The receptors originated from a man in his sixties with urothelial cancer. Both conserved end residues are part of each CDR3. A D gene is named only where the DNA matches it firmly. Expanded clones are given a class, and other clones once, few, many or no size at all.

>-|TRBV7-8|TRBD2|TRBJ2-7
TGTGCCAGCAGCTTCGGGACTAGCGGGGGGGCCTACGAGCAGTACTTC
CASSFGTSGGAYEQYF
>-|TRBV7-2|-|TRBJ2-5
TGTGCCAGCAGCTTAGTGCAGCCGGGGGAGACCCAGTACTTC
CASSLVQPGETQYF
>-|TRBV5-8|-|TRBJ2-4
TGTGCCAGCAGCTTCTGGCAGGGGGCCAAAAACATTCAGTACTTC
CASSFWQGAKNIQYF
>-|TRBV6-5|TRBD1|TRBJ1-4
TGTGCCAGCAGTTACTCCGGGACAGTAACTGAAAAACTGTTTTTT
CASSYSGTVTEKLFF
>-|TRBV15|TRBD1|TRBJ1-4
TGTGCCACCAGCAGAGAGGGACAGGGGGCGGATGAAAAACTGTTTTTT
CATSREGQGADEKLFF
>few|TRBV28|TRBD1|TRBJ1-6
TGTGCCAGCAGGGAAGGGGGCAGGGTTCTTTCACCCCTCCACTTT
CASREGGRVLSPLHF
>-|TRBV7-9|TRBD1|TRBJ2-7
TGTGCCAGCACCCTTGGGACAGGGTTTAACGAGCAGTACTTC
CASTLGTGFNEQYF
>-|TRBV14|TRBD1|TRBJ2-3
TGTGCCAGCAGCCAAGGCGGGACAGGGAGTACAGATACGCAGTATTTT
CASSQGGTGSTDTQYF
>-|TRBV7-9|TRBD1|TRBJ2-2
TGTGCCAGCAGTCGAGACAGGGGAATATGGAACACCGGGGAGCTGTTTTTT
CASSRDRGIWNTGELFF
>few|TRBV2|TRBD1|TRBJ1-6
TGTGCCAGCAGAACAGGGGTTAATTCACCCCTCCACTTT
CASRTGVNSPLHF
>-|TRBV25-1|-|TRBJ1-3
TGTGCCAGCAAAAAGTTGGGGGGATCTGGAAACACCATATATTTT
CASKKLGGSGNTIYF
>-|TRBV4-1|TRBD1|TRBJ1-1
TGCGCCAGCAGCCGAGACAGGGGGCGGGAGGGTAGCACTGAAGCTTTCTTT
CASSRDRGREGSTEAFF
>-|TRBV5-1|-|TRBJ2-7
TGCGCCAGCAGGGTCCAATGGGGCGCGGTGGACGAGCAGTACTTC
CASRVQWGAVDEQYF
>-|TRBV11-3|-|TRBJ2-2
TGTGCCAGCAGCTTTATGGGTATGGGAGCCGGGGAGCTGTTTTTT
CASSFMGMGAGELFF
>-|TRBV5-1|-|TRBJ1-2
TGCGCCAGCTGGACAGAATCTTATGGCTACACCTTC
CASWTESYGYTF
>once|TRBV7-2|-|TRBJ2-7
TGTGCCAGCAGCACCCCAGGATCCTACGAGCAGTACTTC
CASSTPGSYEQYF
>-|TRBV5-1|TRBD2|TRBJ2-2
TGCGCCAGCAGCAGATCTAGCGGGGGCTTCACCGGGGAGCTGTTTTTT
CASSRSSGGFTGELFF
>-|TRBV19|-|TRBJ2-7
TGTGCCAGTAGTAACCACTGGGGCGGGAACTCCTACGAGCAGTACTTC
CASSNHWGGNSYEQYF